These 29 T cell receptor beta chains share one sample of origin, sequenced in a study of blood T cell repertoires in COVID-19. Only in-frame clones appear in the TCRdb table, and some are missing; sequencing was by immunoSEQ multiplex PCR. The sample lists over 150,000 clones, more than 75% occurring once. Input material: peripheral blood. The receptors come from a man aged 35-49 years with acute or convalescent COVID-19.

The DNA of the CDR3 is TGTGCCAGCAGCCAAAAGCGGGGCCTCACAGATACGCAGTATTTT. Its protein is CASSQKRGLTDTQYF. This chain connects TRBV7-2 to TRBJ2-3, with 7 positions matching TRBD2. Germline-derived CDR1 and CDR2 are SGHTA and FQGNSA. CDR3 length: 15 amino acids. Germline trimming cut 5 bases from V and 2 bases from J; bases unmatched to any gene: 7.

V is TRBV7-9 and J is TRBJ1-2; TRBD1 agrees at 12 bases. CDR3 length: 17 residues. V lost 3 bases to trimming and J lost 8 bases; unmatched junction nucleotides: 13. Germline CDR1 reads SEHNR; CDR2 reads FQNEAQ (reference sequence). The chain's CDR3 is CASSLGGTGGASNGYTF. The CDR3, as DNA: TGTGCCAGCAGCTTGGGAGGGACAGGGGGCGCTTCAAACGGCTACACCTTC.

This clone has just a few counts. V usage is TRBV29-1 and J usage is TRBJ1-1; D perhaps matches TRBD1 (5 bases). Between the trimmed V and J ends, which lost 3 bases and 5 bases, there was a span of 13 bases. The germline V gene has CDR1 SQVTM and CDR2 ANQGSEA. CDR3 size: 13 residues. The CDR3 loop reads CSVDARGGTEAFF. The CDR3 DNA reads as TGCAGCGTTGACGCCCGGGGGGGTACTGAAGCTTTCTTT.

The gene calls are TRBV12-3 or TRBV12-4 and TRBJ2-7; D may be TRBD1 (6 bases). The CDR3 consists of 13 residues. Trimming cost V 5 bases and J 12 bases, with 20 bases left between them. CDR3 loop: CASSQGKGRGRYF. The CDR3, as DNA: TGTGCCAGCAGTCAGGGGAAGGGAAGGGGGAGGTACTTC.

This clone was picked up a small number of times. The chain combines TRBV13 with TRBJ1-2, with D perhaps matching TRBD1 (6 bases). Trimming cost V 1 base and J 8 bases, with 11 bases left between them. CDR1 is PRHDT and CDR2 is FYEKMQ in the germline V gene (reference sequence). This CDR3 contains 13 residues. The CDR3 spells CASSLVAQGGYTF. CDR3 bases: TGTGCCAGCAGCTTAGTAGCACAGGGCGGCTACACCTTC.

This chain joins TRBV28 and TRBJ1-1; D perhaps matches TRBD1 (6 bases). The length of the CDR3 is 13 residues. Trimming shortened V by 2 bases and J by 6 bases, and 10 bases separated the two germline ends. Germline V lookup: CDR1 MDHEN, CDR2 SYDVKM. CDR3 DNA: TGTGCCAGCAGTTTAGGGGGGGCCGCTGAAGCTTTCTTT. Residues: CASSLGGAAEAFF.

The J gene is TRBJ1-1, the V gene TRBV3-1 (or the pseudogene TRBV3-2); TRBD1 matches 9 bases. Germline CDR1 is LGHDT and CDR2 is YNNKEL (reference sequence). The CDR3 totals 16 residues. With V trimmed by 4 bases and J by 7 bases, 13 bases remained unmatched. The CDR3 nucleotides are TGTGCCAGCAGCCCTGGGACAGGGCTGGGGACGATTGAAGCTTTCTTT. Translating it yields CASSPGTGLGTIEAFF.

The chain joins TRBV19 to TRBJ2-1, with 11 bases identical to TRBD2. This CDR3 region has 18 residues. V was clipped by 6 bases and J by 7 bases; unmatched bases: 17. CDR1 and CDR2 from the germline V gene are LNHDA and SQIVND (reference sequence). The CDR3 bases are TGTGCCAGTAGGGGAAGGGCTAGCGGGGGGTTCTCTATGAATGAGCAGTTCTTC. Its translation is CASRGRASGGFSMNEQFF.

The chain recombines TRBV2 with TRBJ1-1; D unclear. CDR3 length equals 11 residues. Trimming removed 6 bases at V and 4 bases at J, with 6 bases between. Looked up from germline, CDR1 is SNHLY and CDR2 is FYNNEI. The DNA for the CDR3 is TGTGCCAGCAGGGCAGGCACTGAAGCTTTCTTT. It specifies CASRAGTEAFF.

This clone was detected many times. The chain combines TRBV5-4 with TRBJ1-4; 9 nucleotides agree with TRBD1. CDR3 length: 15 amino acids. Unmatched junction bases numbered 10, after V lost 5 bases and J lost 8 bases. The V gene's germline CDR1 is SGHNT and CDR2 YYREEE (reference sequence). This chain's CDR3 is CASSRAGTGPEKLFF. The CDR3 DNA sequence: TGTGCCAGCAGTCGGGCCGGGACAGGGCCCGAAAAACTGTTTTTT.

CDR3 bases: TGTGCCTGGAGTGTACGGTTGGCAGGACTAACCTACGAGCAGTACTTC. Its protein product is CAWSVRLAGLTYEQYF. The chain has TRBV30 and TRBJ2-7, with a tentative D call TRBD2 (6 bases). Germline CDR1 GTSNPN, CDR2 SVGIG (reference sequence). The ends were cut back, 0 bases at V and 2 bases at J, with 17 bases in the middle. The CDR3 spans 16 residues.

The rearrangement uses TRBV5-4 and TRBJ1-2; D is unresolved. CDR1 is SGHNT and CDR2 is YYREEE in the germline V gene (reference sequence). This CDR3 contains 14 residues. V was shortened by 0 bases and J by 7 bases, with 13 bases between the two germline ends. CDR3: CASSLGQTTGGYTF. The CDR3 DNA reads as TGTGCCAGCAGCTTGGGCCAAACGACGGGTGGCTACACCTTC.

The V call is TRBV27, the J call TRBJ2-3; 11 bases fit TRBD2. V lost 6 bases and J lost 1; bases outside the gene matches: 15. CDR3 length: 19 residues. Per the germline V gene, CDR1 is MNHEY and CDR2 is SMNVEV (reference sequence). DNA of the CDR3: TGTGCCAGCAGCCACCCCGGTAGCGGGGGGGCCCGTGGCACAGATACGCAGTATTTT. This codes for CASSHPGSGGARGTDTQYF.

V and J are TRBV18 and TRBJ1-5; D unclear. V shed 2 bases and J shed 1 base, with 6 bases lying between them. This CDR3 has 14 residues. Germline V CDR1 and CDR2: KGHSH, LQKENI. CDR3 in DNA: TGTGCCAGCTCACCAGGACTCAGCAATCAGCCCCAGCATTTT. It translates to CASSPGLSNQPQHF.

CDR3 DNA sequence: TGTGCCAGCAGCCTTCGGACAGACTTTAATGAGCAGTTCTTC. Translating gives CASSLRTDFNEQFF. The J gene is TRBJ2-1, the V gene TRBV3-1 (or the pseudogene TRBV3-2), with D maybe TRBD1 (6 bases). The CDR3 spans 14 residues. From germline, CDR1 is LGHDT and CDR2 YNNKEL (reference sequence). V lost 4 bases, J lost 7 bases, and 14 bases lay in between.

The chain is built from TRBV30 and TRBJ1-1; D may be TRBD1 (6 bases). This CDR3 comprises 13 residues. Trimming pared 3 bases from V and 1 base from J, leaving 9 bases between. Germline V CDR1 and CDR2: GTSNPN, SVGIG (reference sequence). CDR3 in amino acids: CAWRQQGNTEAFF. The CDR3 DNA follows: TGTGCCTGGAGGCAACAGGGGAACACTGAAGCTTTCTTT.

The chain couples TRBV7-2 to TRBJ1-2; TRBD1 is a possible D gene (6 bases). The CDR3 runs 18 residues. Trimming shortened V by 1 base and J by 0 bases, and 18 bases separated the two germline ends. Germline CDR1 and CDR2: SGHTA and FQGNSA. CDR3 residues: CASSLDRPGVAPNYGYTF. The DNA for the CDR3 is TGTGCCAGCAGCTTAGACCGACCAGGGGTTGCTCCTAACTATGGCTACACCTTC.

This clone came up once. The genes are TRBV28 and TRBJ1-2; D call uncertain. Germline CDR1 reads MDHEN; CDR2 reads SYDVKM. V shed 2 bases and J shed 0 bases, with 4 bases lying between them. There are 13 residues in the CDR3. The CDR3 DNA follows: TGTGCCAGCAGTTTAACAGCTAACTATGGCTACACCTTC. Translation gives CASSLTANYGYTF.

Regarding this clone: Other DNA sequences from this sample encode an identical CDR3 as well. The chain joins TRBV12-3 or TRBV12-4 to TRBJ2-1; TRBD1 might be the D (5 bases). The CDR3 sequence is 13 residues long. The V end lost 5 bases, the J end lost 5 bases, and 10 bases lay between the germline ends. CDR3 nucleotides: TGTGCCAGCAGTCCTCAGGACAACAATGAGCAGTTCTTC. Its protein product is CASSPQDNNEQFF.

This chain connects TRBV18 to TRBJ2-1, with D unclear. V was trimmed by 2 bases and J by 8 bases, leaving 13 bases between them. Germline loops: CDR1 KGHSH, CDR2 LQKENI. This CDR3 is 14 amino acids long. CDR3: CASSPGVPRDEQFF. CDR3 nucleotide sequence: TGTGCCAGCTCACCAGGAGTCCCCCGGGATGAGCAGTTCTTC.

CDR3 region: CASSGDRAYTEAFF. The CDR3, as DNA: TGCGCCAGCAGCGGCGACAGAGCCTACACTGAAGCTTTCTTT. V gene TRBV5-1 combines with J gene TRBJ1-1; D may be TRBD1 (5 bases). This CDR3 region has 14 residues. Deletions cut 4 bases from V and 3 bases from J, with 13 bases between. CDR1 is SGHRS and CDR2 is YFSETQ in the germline V gene.

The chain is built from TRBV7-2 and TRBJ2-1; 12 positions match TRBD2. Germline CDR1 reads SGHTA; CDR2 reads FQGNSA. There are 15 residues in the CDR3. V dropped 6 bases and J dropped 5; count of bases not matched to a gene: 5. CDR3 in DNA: TGTGCCAGCAGACTCGGACTAGCGGGGAACAATGAGCAGTTCTTC. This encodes CASRLGLAGNNEQFF.

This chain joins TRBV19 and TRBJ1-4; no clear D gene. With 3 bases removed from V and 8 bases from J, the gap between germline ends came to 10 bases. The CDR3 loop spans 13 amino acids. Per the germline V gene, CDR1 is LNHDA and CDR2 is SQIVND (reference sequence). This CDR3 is CASSIYPGEKLFF. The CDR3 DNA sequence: TGTGCCAGTAGTATCTACCCGGGAGAAAAACTGTTTTTT.

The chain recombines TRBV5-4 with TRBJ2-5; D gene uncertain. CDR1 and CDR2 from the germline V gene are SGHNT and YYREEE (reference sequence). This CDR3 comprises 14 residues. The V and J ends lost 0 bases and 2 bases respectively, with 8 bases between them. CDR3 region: CASSLEQKQETQYF. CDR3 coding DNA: TGTGCCAGCAGCTTGGAACAGAAACAAGAGACCCAGTACTTC. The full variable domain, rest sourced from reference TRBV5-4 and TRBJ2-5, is ETGVTQSPTHLIKTRGQQVTLRCSSQSGHNTVSWYQQALGQGPQFIFQYYREEENGRGNFPPRFSGLQFPNYSSELNVNALELDDSALYLCASSLEQKQETQYFGPGTRLLVL.

The CDR3 protein is CAWSVQVNTEAFF. The CDR3 DNA sequence: TGTGCCTGGAGTGTACAAGTGAACACTGAAGCTTTCTTT. This sequence joins TRBV30 and TRBJ1-1; D gene unclear. CDR3 length: 13 amino acids. V shed 0 bases and J shed 0 bases, with 5 bases lying between them. Germline V gene lookup returns CDR1 GTSNPN and CDR2 SVGIG (reference sequence).

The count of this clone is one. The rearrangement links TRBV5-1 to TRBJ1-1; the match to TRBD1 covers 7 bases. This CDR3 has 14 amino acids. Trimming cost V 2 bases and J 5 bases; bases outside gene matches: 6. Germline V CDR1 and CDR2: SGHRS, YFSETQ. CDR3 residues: CASSFGGQLTEAFF. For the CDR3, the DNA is TGCGCCAGCAGCTTCGGGGGACAGTTGACTGAAGCTTTCTTT.

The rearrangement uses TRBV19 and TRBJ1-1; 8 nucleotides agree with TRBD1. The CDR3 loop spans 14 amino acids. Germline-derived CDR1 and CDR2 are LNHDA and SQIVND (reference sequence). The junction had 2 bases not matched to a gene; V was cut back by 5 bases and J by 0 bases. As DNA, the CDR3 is TGTGCCAGTAGTCGGGACAGGATGAACACTGAAGCTTTCTTT. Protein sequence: CASSRDRMNTEAFF.

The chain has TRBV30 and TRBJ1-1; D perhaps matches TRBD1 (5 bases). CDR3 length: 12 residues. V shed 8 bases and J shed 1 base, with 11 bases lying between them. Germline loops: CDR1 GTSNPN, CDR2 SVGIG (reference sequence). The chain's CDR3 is CAGGRGNTEAFF. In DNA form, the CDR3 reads TGTGCCGGAGGGAGGGGGAACACTGAAGCTTTCTTT. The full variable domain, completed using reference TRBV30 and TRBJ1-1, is SQTIHQWPATLVQPVGSPLSLECTVEGTSNPNLYWYRQAAGRGLQLLFYSVGIGQISSEVPQNLSASRPQDRQFILSSKKLLLSDSGFYLCAGGRGNTEAFFGQGTRLTVV.

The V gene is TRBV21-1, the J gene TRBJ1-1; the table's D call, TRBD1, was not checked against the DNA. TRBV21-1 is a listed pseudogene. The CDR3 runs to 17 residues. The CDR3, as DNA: TGTGCCAGCAGCACAGACAGGGGGCGAAGGCGGGACACTGAAGCTTTCTTT. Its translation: CASSTDRGRRRDTEAFF.